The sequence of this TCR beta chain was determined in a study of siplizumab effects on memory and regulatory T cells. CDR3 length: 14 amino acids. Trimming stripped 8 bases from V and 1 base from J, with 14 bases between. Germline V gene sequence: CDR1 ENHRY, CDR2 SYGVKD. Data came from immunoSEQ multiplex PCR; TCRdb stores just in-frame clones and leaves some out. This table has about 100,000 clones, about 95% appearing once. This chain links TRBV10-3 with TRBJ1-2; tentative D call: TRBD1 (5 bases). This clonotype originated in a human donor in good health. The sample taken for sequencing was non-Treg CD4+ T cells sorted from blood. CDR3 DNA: TGTGCCATCCGGAGGGGACGGAATAACTATGGCTACACCTTC. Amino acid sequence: CAIRRGRNNYGYTF.